The 16 T cell receptor beta chains below come from one sample, sequenced in a study of blood T cells in healthy people across ages. Using a J-beta primer mix together with a sample-barcoded 5' primer, a second PCR was run for roughly 6 to 12 cycles. Via MiXCR, TCRdb re-called the 5' RACE reads, giving one row per CDR3 protein. Of 720,000 or so distinct CDR3 sequences listed, roughly two fifths are singletons. The sequencing sample was made of blood. These receptors originate from a man aged 80 or over in good health.

This clonotype was seen at least ten times. The rearrangement links TRBV6-2 or TRBV6-3 to TRBJ1-2; D perhaps matches TRBD1 (5 bases). The ends were cut back, 2 bases at V and 3 bases at J, with 7 bases in the middle. The CDR3 has 13 amino acids. Germline lookup yields CDR1 MNHEY and CDR2 SVGEGT. The CDR3 DNA reads TGTGCCAGCAGTTACGACAGATACTATGGCTACACCTTC. Protein: CASSYDRYYGYTF.

The gene calls are TRBV7-9 and TRBJ2-5, with 9 bases matching TRBD1. Trimming at V came to 3 bases and at J to 3 bases, leaving 5 bases not matched to a gene. Germline assignment: CDR1 SEHNR and CDR2 FQNEAQ (reference sequence). This CDR3 comprises 15 residues. CDR3 residues: CASSLVDRGEETQYF. In DNA, the CDR3 is TGTGCCAGCAGCTTGGTAGACAGGGGGGAAGAGACCCAGTACTTC.

In this sample, this clonotype turned up a few times. A much larger clone sits a single nucleotide away, making a read error possible. The chain recombines TRBV29-1 with TRBJ2-7; 9 bases align to TRBD2. The J segment lost 5 bases and the V segment lost 7 bases, leaving 15 bases of the junction unmatched. This CDR3 comprises 15 residues. Germline V gives CDR1 SQVTM, CDR2 ANQGSEA. The CDR3, as DNA: TGCAGCGCCCGAGGCGGTCGAGCGGGAGGAAACGAGCAGTACTTC. Encoded protein: CSARGGRAGGNEQYF.

The chain carries TRBV28 and TRBJ2-2, with D possibly matching TRBD2 (6 bases). The CDR3 runs to 14 residues. The germline gives CDR1 MDHEN, CDR2 SYDVKM. V was trimmed by 7 bases and J by 4 bases, leaving 13 bases between them. The CDR3 here is CASTIGGTTGELFF. CDR3 sequence (DNA): TGTGCCAGCACTATCGGAGGGACCACCGGGGAGCTGTTTTTT.

This clonotype was detected only a few times. The V and J genes are TRBV27 and TRBJ2-7; no reliable D call. Between the trimmed V and J ends, which lost 4 bases and 0 bases, there was a span of 10 bases. CDR3 length equals 14 residues. Germline V gene lookup returns CDR1 MNHEY and CDR2 SMNVEV (reference sequence). The CDR3 region has the DNA TGTGCCAGCAGTTCTTGGCTACCCTCCTACGAGCAGTACTTC. Protein product: CASSSWLPSYEQYF.

The gene calls are TRBV18 and TRBJ2-1; D gene ambiguous. Trimming took 8 bases from V and 8 from J, leaving 16 bases between them. Looked up from germline, CDR1 is KGHSH and CDR2 is LQKENI. The CDR3 has 13 amino acids. DNA of the CDR3: TGTGCCAGCGCACAGTCCATGGGCGATGAGCAGTTCTTC. This sequence encodes CASAQSMGDEQFF.

J is TRBJ2-4 and V is TRBV5-1; possibly TRBD1 for D (6 bases). The ends were cut back, 0 bases at V and 3 bases at J, with 13 bases in the middle. The CDR3 is made up of 16 amino acids. Germline CDR1 SGHRS, CDR2 YFSETQ. The CDR3: CASSLAPGVDKNIQYF. CDR3 nucleotides: TGCGCCAGCAGCTTGGCCCCAGGGGTAGACAAAAACATTCAGTACTTC.

This chain uses TRBV7-9 with TRBJ2-5, with 9 bases that match TRBD2. The V and J ends lost 7 bases and 5 bases, in that order; junction bases with no gene match: 14. The CDR3 covers 16 residues. From germline, CDR1 is SEHNR and CDR2 FQNEAQ (reference sequence). CDR3 in amino acids: CASTMTAGGPSETQYF. As DNA, the CDR3 is TGTGCCAGCACCATGACTGCGGGGGGGCCCTCGGAGACCCAGTACTTC. Looking up the rest from reference TRBV7-9 and TRBJ2-5 gives the full variable domain: DTGVSQNPRHKITKRGQNVTFRCDPISEHNRLYWYRQTLGQGPEFLTYFQNEAQLEKSRLLSDRFSAERPKGSFSTLEIQRTEQGDSAMYLCASTMTAGGPSETQYFGPGTRLLVL.

About this clonotype itself: A read error may produce the germline difference seen at one junction end. The genes are TRBV11-2 and TRBJ2-1; 11 bases match TRBD1. The germline V gene has CDR1 SGHAT and CDR2 FQNNGV. The CDR3 has 15 residues. The CDR3 region has the DNA TGTGCCAGCAGCTCGGACAGGGGGCCGGACAAGGAGCAGTTCTTC. Its protein product is CASSSDRGPDKEQFF.

V is TRBV29-1 and J is TRBJ2-3; D is unresolved. V was trimmed by 6 bases and J by 0 bases, leaving 10 bases between them. Germline CDR1 and CDR2: SQVTM and ANQGSEA. This CDR3 comprises 13 residues. The DNA of the CDR3 is TGCAGCGTCGGCCAGGATAGCACAGATACGCAGTATTTT. Encoded protein: CSVGQDSTDTQYF.

A few counts support this clonotype. This rearrangement joins TRBV29-1 to TRBJ2-2, with 7 bases lining up with TRBD1. V lost 4 bases to trimming and J lost 6 bases; unmatched junction nucleotides: 5. The CDR3 has 13 residues. CDR1 is SQVTM and CDR2 is ANQGSEA in the germline V gene. CDR3 loop: CSVGRQGSGELFF. CDR3 in DNA: TGCAGCGTTGGCCGACAGGGTTCCGGGGAGCTGTTTTTT.

The V call is TRBV15, the J call TRBJ1-1; 9 bases are shared with TRBD1. Germline CDR1 and CDR2: LNHNV and YYDKDF (reference sequence). The CDR3 is made up of 15 amino acids. V trimming: 5 bases; J trimming: 7 bases; junction bases outside the gene matches: 11. CDR3 bases: TGTGCCACCAGCCCTGGGGGAACAGGGGGCGATGAAGCTTTCTTT. This codes for CATSPGGTGGDEAFF.

Ten or more counts support this clonotype. The genes are TRBV7-6 and TRBJ2-3; 7 nucleotides line up with TRBD2. Germline CDR1 reads SGHVS; CDR2 reads FNYEAQ. CDR3 length: 12 residues. Trimming took 5 bases from V and 10 from J; bases not matched to a gene: 6. The CDR3 loop reads CASSPGGTPQYF. CDR3 coding DNA: TGTGCCAGCAGCCCGGGGGGAACCCCGCAGTATTTT.

This clonotype was picked up many times. The CDR3 DNA sequence: TGTGCCAGCAGCTTGCCCCACGAGCGGCGTGGCTACACCTTC. Translating gives CASSLPHERRGYTF. The rearrangement joins TRBV5-6 to TRBJ1-2; D unresolved. The CDR3 runs to 14 residues. From germline, CDR1 is SGHDT and CDR2 YYEEEE. The V gene lost 1 base and the J gene lost 7 bases, with 14 bases spanning the gap.

Regarding this clonotype: A much larger clone differs from this one at a single base, so this may be a read error. The chain links TRBV24-1 to TRBJ2-1; D is ambiguous. Germline V gene sequence: CDR1 KGHDR, CDR2 SFDVKD. This CDR3 is 15 amino acids long. CDR3 loop: CTTSDSGPYKDEQFF. The DNA of the CDR3 is TGTACCACCAGTGATTCGGGCCCGTATAAAGATGAGCAGTTCTTC.

About this clonotype itself: The junction and the germline gene differ at one end; a read error may be behind it. This CDR3 reads CASSSRLDGTRYF. CDR3 DNA sequence: TGCGCCAGCAGTTCCAGACTAGACGGGACCCGGTACTTC. The rearrangement links TRBV27 to TRBJ2-5, with D perhaps TRBD2 (6 bases). Per germline, CDR1 MNHEY and CDR2 SMNVEV (reference sequence). There are 13 residues in the CDR3.